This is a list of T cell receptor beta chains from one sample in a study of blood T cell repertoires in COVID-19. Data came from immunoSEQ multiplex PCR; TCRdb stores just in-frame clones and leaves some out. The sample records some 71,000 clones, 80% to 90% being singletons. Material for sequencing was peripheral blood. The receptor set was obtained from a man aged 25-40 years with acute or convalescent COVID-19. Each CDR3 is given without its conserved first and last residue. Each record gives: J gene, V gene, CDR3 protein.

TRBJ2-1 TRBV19 ASSIEWANNEQF
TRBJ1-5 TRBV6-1 ASSVDRDYSNQPQH
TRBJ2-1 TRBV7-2 ASSVGTGKGEQF
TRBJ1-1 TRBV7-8 ASSLAPSGGFTEAF
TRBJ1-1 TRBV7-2 ASSPGTLNTEAF
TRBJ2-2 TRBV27 ASSLSDSLTGELF
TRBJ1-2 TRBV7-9 ASSYKPRDRQNYGYT
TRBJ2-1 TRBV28 ASTERHEQF
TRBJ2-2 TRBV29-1 SVAGSDTGELF
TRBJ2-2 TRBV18 ASSYSGLFVAGELF
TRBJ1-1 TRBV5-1 ATRRAPNTEAF
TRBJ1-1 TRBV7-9 ASSPGDTEAF
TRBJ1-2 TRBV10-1 ASSEAGGYGYT
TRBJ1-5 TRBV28 ASREGSGQPQH
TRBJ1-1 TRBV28 ASSLKVQKAF
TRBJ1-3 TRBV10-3 AISGQGGNTIY
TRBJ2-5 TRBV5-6 ASSKIAGGQETQY
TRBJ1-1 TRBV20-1 SASIAGEAF
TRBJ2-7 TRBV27 ASSLRTGNTYEQY
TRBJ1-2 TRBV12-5 ASGQPGDKT
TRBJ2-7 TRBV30 AWSVGLAGEQY
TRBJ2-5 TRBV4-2 ASSHGGRGSTQY
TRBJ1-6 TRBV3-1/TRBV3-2 ASSHASRQGRRDSPLH
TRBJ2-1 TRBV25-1 ASVLPWSGYPRPQF
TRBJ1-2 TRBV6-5 ASSKNGANYGYT
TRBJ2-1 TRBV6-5 ASDWTGHLNEQF
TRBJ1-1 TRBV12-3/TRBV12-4 ASREGTDSKAF
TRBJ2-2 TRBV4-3 ASSRGLPGGELF
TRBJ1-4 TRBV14 ASSQRPPGQDNEKLF
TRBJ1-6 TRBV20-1 SANPGMSLH
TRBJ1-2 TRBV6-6 ASNPLDRNKAYGYT
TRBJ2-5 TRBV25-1 ASSSGARETQY
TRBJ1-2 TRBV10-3 AIGGRRENYGYT
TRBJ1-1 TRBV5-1 ASSLTGLNTEAF
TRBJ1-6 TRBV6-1 ASSDRSGQGIGSPLH
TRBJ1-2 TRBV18 ASSPGHQGNYGYT
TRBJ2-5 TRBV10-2 ATKRERVETQY
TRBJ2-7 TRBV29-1 SVEMGGSYEQY
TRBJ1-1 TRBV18 ASSPERTEAF
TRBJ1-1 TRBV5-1 ASSFGGQNTEAF
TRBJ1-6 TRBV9 ASSERSTGTGYNSPLH
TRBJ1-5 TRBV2 ASSAGRDQPQH
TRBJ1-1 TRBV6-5 ASSWDRATEAF
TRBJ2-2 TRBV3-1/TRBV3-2 ASSQGGLASDTGELF
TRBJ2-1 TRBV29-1 SVEGQGGSYNEQF
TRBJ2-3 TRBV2 ASSEASGGLPTDTQY
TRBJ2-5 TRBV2 ASRGLAAGETQY
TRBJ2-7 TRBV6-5 ASSSPYEQY
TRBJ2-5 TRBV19 ASSTEDRFPETQY
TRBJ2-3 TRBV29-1 SVNTDTDTQY
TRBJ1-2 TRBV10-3 AISSGTGVGGYT
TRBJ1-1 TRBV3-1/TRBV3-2 ASSQRVNTEAF
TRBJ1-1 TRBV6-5 ASTSQGIQGTEAF